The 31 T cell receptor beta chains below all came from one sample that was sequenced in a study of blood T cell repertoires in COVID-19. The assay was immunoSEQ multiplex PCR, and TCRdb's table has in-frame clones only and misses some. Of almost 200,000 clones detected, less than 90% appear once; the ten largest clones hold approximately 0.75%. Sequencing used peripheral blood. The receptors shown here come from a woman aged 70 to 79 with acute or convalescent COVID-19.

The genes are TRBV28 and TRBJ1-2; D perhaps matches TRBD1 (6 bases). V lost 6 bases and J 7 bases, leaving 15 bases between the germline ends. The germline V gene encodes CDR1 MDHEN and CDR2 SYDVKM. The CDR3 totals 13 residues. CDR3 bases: TGTGCCAGCAGCCCGGACAGACTTGGTGGCTACACCTTC. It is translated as CASSPDRLGGYTF.

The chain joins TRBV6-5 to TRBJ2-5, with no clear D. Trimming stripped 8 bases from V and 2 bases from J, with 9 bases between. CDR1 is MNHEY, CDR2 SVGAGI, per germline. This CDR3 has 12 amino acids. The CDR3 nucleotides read TGTGCCAGCTCGCGGAAACAAGAGACCCAGTACTTC. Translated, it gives CASSRKQETQYF.

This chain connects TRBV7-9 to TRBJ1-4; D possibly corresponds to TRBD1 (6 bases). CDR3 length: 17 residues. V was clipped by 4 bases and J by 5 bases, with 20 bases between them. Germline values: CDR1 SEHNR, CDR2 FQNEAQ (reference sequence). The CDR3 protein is CASSSRTLTGRNEKLFF. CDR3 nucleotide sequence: TGTGCCAGCAGCTCGCGGACCCTGACAGGACGGAATGAAAAACTGTTTTTT.

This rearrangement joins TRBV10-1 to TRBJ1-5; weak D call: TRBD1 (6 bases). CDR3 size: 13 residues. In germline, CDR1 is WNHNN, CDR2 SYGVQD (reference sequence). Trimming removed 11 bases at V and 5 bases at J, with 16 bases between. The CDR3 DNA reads TGCGCCCACCCAAAAGGGGGGGATCAGCCCCAGCATTTT. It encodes CAHPKGGDQPQHF.

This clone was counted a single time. The CDR3 here is CASATAPRGQPQHF. CDR3 in DNA: TGTGCCAGCGCCACGGCCCCCCGGGGGCAGCCCCAGCATTTT. This chain joins TRBV5-4 and TRBJ1-5; tentative D call: TRBD1 (5 bases). With 7 bases removed from V and 7 bases from J, the gap between germline ends came to 18 bases. The CDR3 is made up of 14 amino acids. CDR1 is SGHNT and CDR2 is YYREEE in the germline V gene (reference sequence).

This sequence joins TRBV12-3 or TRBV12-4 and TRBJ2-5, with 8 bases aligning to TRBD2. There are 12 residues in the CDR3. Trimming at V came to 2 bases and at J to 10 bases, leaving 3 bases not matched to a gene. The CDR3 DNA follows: TGTGCCAGCAGTTTAAGGGCGGGGGGCCAGTACTTC. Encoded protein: CASSLRAGGQYF.

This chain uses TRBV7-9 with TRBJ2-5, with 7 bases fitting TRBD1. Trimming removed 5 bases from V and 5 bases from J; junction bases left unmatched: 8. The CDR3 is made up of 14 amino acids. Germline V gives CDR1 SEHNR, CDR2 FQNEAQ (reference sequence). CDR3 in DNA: TGTGCCAGCAGCCAAGACAGGGTTGGGGAGACCCAGTACTTC. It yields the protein CASSQDRVGETQYF.

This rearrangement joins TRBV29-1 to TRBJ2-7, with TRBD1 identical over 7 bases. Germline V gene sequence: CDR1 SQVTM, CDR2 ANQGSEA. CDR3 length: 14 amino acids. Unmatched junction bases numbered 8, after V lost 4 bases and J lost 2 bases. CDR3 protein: CSVATSQGPYEQYF. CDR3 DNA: TGCAGCGTTGCCACATCACAGGGGCCCTACGAGCAGTACTTC.

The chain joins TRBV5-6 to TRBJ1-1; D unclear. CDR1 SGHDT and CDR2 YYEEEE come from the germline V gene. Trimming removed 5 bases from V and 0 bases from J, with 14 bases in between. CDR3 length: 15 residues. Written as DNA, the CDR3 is TGTGCCAGCAGATCCCCCAGGCAACTGAACACTGAAGCTTTCTTT. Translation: CASRSPRQLNTEAFF.

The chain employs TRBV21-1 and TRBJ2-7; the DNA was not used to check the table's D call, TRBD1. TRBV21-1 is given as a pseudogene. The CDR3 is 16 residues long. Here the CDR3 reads CASSKPPGQWSYEQYF. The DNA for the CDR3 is TGTGCCAGCAGCAAACCCCCGGGACAGTGGAGTTACGAGCAGTACTTC.

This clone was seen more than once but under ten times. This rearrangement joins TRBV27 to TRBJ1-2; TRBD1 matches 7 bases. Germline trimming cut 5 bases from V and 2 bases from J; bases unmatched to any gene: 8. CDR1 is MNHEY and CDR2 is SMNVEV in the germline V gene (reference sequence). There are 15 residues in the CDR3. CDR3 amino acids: CASSPQYRGNYGYTF. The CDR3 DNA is TGTGCCAGCAGTCCCCAATACAGGGGCAACTATGGCTACACCTTC.

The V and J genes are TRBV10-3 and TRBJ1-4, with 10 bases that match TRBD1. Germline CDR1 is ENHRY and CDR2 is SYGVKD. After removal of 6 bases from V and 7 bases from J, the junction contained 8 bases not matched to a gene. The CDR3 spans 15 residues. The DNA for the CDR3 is TGTGCCATCAGCTCGGGACAGGGGTTCGGTGAAAAACTGTTTTTT. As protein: CAISSGQGFGEKLFF.

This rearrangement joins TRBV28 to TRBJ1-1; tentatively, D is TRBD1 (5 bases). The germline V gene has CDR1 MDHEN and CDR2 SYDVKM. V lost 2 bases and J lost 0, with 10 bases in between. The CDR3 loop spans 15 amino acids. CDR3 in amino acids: CASSLPTALNTEAFF. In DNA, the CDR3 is TGTGCCAGCAGTTTACCGACAGCCCTGAACACTGAAGCTTTCTTT. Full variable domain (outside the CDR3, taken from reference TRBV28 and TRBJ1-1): DVKVTQSSRYLVKRTGEKVFLECVQDMDHENMFWYRQDPGLGLRLIYFSYDVKMKEKGDIPEGYSVSREKKERFSLILESASTNQTSMYLCASSLPTALNTEAFFGQGTRLTVV.

CDR3 sequence reads: CSASEREGYTDTQYF. CDR3 coding DNA: TGCAGTGCTAGTGAGCGGGAGGGATACACAGATACGCAGTATTTT. J is TRBJ2-3 and V is TRBV20-1; 10 nucleotides align to TRBD2. The CDR3 contains 15 residues. Unmatched junction bases numbered 5, after V lost 3 bases and J lost 2 bases. Germline V gene lookup returns CDR1 DFQATT and CDR2 SNEGSKA (reference sequence).

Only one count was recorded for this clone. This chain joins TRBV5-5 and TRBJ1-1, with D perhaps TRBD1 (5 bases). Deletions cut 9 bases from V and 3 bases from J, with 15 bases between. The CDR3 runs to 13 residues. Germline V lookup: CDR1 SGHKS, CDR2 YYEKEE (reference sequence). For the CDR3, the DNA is TGTGCCACCTCCTGGACGGGGGACACTGAAGCTTTCTTT. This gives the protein CATSWTGDTEAFF.

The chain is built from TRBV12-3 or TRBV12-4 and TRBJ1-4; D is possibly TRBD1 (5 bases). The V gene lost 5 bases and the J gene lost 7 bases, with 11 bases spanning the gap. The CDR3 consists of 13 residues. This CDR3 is CASSGAGSEKLFF. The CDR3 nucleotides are TGTGCCAGCAGTGGGGCGGGGTCTGAAAAACTGTTTTTT.

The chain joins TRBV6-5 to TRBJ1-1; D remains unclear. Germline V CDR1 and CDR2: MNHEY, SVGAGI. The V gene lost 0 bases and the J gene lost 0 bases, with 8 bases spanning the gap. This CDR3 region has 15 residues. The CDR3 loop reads CASSYSILMNTEAFF. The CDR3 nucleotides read TGTGCCAGCAGTTACTCGATACTTATGAACACTGAAGCTTTCTTT.

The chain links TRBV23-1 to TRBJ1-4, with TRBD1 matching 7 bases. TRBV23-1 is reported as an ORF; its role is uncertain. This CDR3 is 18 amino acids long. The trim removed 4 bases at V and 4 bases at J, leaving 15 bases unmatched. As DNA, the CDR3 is TGCGCCAGCAGTCCGCTCACCTCAGGGGGGCAGAATAATGAAAAACTGTTTTTT. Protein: CASSPLTSGGQNNEKLFF.

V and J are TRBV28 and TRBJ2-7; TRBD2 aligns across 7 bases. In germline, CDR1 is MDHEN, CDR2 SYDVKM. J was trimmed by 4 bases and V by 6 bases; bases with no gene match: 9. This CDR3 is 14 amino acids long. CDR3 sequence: CASSPSWGGYEQYF. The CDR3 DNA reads TGTGCCAGCAGCCCCTCCTGGGGGGGATACGAGCAGTACTTC. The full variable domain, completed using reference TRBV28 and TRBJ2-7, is DVKVTQSSRYLVKRTGEKVFLECVQDMDHENMFWYRQDPGLGLRLIYFSYDVKMKEKGDIPEGYSVSREKKERFSLILESASTNQTSMYLCASSPSWGGYEQYFGPGTRLTVT.

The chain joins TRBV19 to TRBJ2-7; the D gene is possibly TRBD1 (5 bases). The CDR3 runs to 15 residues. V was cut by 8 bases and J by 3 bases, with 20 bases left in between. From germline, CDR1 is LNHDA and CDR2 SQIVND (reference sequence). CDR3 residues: CASLPRANGFYEQYF. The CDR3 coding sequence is TGTGCCAGTTTACCCAGGGCCAACGGTTTCTACGAGCAGTACTTC.

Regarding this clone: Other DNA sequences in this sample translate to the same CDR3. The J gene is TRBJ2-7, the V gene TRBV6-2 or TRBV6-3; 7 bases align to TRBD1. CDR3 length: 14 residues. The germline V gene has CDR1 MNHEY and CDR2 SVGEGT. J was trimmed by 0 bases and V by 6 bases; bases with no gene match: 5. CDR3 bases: TGTGCCAGCAGCCTGACAGGGCTCTCCTACGAGCAGTACTTC. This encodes CASSLTGLSYEQYF.

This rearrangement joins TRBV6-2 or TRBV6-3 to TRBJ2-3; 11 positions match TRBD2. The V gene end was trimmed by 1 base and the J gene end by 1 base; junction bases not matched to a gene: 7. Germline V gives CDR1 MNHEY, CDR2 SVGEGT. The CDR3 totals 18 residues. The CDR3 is CASSYFTFSGRGTDTQYF. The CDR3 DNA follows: TGTGCCAGCAGTTACTTCACCTTTAGCGGGAGGGGCACAGATACGCAGTATTTT.

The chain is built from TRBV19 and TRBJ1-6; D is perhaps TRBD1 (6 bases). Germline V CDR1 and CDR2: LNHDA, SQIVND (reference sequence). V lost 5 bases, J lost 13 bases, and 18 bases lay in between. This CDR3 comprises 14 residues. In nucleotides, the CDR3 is TGTGCCAGTAGTGAAGGGACATTGGGAGCGCCCCTCCACTTT. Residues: CASSEGTLGAPLHF.

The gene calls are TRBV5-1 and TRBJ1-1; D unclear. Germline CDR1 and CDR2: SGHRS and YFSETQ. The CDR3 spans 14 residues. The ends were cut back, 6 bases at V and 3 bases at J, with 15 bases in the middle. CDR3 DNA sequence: TGCGCCAGCAATTCCGGGAAGGGAGACACTGAAGCTTTCTTT. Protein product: CASNSGKGDTEAFF.

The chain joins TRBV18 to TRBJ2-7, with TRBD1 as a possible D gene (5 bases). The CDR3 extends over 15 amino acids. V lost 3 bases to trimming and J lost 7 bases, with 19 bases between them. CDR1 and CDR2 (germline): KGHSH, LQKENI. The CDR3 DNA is TGTGCCAGCTCACCCCTGCTCGGACAATCAGGGGAGCAGTACTTC. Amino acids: CASSPLLGQSGEQYF.

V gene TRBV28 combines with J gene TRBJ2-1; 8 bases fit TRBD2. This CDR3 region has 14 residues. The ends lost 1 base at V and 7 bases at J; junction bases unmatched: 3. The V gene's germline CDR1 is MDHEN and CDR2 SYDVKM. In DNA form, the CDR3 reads TGTGCCAGCAGTTTATATGGGACTAGAAATGAGCAGTTCTTC. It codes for CASSLYGTRNEQFF.

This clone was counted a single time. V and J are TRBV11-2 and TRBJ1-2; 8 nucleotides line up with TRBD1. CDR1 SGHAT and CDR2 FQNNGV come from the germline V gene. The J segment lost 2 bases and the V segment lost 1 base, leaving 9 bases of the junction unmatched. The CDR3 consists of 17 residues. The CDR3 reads CASSLARGLWGNYGYTF. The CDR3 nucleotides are TGTGCCAGCAGCTTAGCCAGGGGGCTGTGGGGAAACTATGGCTACACCTTC.

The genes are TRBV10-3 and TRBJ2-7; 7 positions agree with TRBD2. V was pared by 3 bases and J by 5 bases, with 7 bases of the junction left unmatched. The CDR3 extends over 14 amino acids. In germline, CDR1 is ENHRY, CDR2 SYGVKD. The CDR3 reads CAISDAGVPHEQYF. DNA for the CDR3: TGTGCCATCAGTGATGCGGGAGTACCCCACGAGCAGTACTTC.

CDR3 protein: CASRESGEAKNIQYF. The CDR3 DNA follows: TGTGCCAGCAGGGAATCGGGGGAAGCCAAAAACATTCAGTACTTC. The rearrangement uses TRBV7-9 and TRBJ2-4; possible D gene TRBD2, 6 bases. The CDR3 consists of 15 residues. Germline CDR1 and CDR2: SEHNR and FQNEAQ (reference sequence). V was clipped by 6 bases and J by 0 bases, with 12 bases between them. Supplemented by reference TRBV7-9 and TRBJ2-4, the full variable domain reads DTGVSQNPRHKITKRGQNVTFRCDPISEHNRLYWYRQTLGQGPEFLTYFQNEAQLEKSRLLSDRFSAERPKGSFSTLEIQRTEQGDSAMYLCASRESGEAKNIQYFGAGTRLSVL.

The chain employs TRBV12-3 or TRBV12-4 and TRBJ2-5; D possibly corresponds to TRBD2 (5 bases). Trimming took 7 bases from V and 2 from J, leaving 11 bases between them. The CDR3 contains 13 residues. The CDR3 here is CASKLTGQETQYF. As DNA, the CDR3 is TGTGCCAGCAAGCTTACGGGACAAGAGACCCAGTACTTC.

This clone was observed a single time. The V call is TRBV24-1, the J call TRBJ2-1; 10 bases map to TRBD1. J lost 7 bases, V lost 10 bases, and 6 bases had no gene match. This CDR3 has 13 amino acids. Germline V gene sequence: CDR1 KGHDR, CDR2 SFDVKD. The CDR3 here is CATRQGARNEQFF. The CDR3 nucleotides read TGTGCCACACGACAGGGGGCTCGTAATGAGCAGTTCTTC.